This TCR beta chain comes out of a study of neurological immune-mediated disorders. From germline, CDR1 is SQVTM and CDR2 ANQGSEA. The CDR3 consists of 14 residues. V shed 0 bases and J shed 7 bases, with 12 bases lying between them. TCRdb analysed the 5' RACE reads with MiXCR anew, one entry per CDR3 protein. This sample has 66,000 or so distinct CDR3 sequences, with less than 5.5% found just once. This clonotype showed up many times. The sample consisted of PBMCs. The clonotype originates from a woman aged 30 to 39 with multiple sclerosis. The chain recombines TRBV29-1 with TRBJ2-2; possible D gene TRBD2, 5 bases. CDR3: CSVEDRGTYGELFF. The CDR3 DNA sequence: TGCAGCGTTGAAGATCGGGGAACATACGGGGAGCTGTTTTTT.